What follows are 32 T cell receptor beta chains derived from one specimen sequenced in a study of blood T cell repertoires in COVID-19. The assay was immunoSEQ multiplex PCR, and TCRdb's table has in-frame clones only and misses some. This sample has fewer than 250,000 clones, with around 80% found just once. The sample consisted of peripheral blood. These receptors all stem from a woman in her fifties or sixties with acute or convalescent COVID-19.

CDR3 sequence: CASSQDPRVSGNTIYF. CDR3 coding DNA: TGCGCCAGCAGCCAAGATCCCCGGGTATCAGGAAACACCATATATTTT. The chain is built from TRBV4-1 and TRBJ1-3; D uncertain. V was shortened by 0 bases and J by 4 bases, with 13 bases between the two germline ends. CDR3 length: 16 residues. The germline gives CDR1 MGHRA, CDR2 YSYEKL.

The table lists this clone with a count of one. The chain links TRBV27 to TRBJ2-7; 7 positions match TRBD2. V trimming: 5 bases; J trimming: 0 bases; junction bases outside the gene matches: 7. Germline assignment: CDR1 MNHEY and CDR2 SMNVEV (reference sequence). The CDR3 sequence is 15 residues long. The CDR3 sequence: CASSMTSRSSYEQYF. Written as DNA, the CDR3 is TGTGCCAGCAGTATGACTAGCAGGAGCTCCTACGAGCAGTACTTC.

The CDR3 loop is CASALVGTGPYNEQFF. As DNA, the CDR3 is TGTGCTAGTGCCCTGGTAGGTACAGGGCCCTACAATGAGCAGTTCTTC. This chain joins TRBV12-5 and TRBJ2-1; D is possibly TRBD1 (6 bases). Germline V lookup: CDR1 LGHNT, CDR2 FRNRAP. Between the trimmed V and J ends, which lost 7 bases and 2 bases, there was a span of 18 bases. This CDR3 is built from 16 residues.

This clone was picked up a small number of times. V is TRBV24-1 and J is TRBJ2-1, with a tentative D call TRBD2 (6 bases). The V end lost 0 bases, the J end lost 6 bases, and 8 bases lay between the germline ends. CDR1 and CDR2 from the germline V gene are KGHDR and SFDVKD. The CDR3 covers 14 residues. In DNA form, the CDR3 reads TGTGCCACCAGTGATTTGGGAGGGAGCAATGAGCAGTTCTTC. It encodes CATSDLGGSNEQFF.

The CDR3 nucleotides read TGTGCCAGCAGCCAAGATGCCGACAGTGAAGCTTTCTTT. This sequence encodes CASSQDADSEAFF. The gene calls are TRBV3-1 (or the pseudogene TRBV3-2) and TRBJ1-1; D perhaps matches TRBD1 (5 bases). CDR1 is LGHDT and CDR2 is YNNKEL in the germline V gene (reference sequence). V lost 0 bases to trimming and J lost 7 bases, with 9 bases between them. The CDR3 is 13 amino acids.

The chain joins TRBV5-1 to TRBJ2-1, with 7 bases fitting TRBD2. The CDR3 totals 21 residues. V lost 0 bases to trimming and J lost 3 bases; unmatched junction nucleotides: 21. Germline V gene data show CDR1 as SGHRS and CDR2 as YFSETQ. CDR3 nucleotide sequence: TGCGCCAGCAGCTTGGTTCTAGCGGAGGGACTGCCCAAGCGGGGCTACAATGAGCAGTTCTTC. Its translation: CASSLVLAEGLPKRGYNEQFF.

This chain links TRBV6-2 or TRBV6-3 with TRBJ2-3, with 9 bases lining up with TRBD2. The V gene's germline CDR1 is MNHEY and CDR2 SVGEGT. Trimming cost V 6 bases and J 5 bases; bases outside gene matches: 18. This CDR3 is built from 18 residues. In DNA, the CDR3 is TGTGCCAGCAGCCGGATAGCAGCGGGAGGCTCCGTTGGAGATACGCAGTATTTT. Its translation: CASSRIAAGGSVGDTQYF.

The chain is built from TRBV28 and TRBJ2-5, with unresolved D. Germline V CDR1 and CDR2: MDHEN, SYDVKM. The germline V and J ends were trimmed by 7 bases and 1 base, with 4 bases remaining between them. The CDR3 contains 11 residues. The CDR3 loop reads CASTLQETQYF. CDR3 DNA: TGTGCCAGCACCCTCCAAGAGACCCAGTACTTC.

The V call is TRBV21-1, the J call TRBJ2-7; the table names TRBD2, a call not compared with the DNA. TRBV21-1 is annotated as a pseudogene. This CDR3 has 18 residues. The CDR3 DNA is TGTGCCAGCACCACCCGGAGGGGACTAGCGGAGCCGAGGGGCGTGCAGTACTTC. Translation gives CASTTRRGLAEPRGVQYF.

The V call is TRBV12-3 or TRBV12-4, the J call TRBJ1-1; tentatively, D is TRBD1 (5 bases). CDR3 size: 12 residues. The V gene lost 5 bases and the J gene lost 11 bases, with 15 bases spanning the gap. The CDR3 sequence: CASSPDSGNAFF. For the CDR3, the DNA is TGTGCCAGCAGTCCCGACAGCGGGAATGCTTTCTTT.

The chain uses TRBV7-9 and TRBJ2-7; no clear D gene. Germline CDR1 reads SEHNR; CDR2 reads FQNEAQ (reference sequence). Trimming took 4 bases from V and 2 from J, leaving 9 bases between them. The CDR3 covers 13 residues. The CDR3, as DNA: TGTGCCAGCAGCTCTCAGGTTACCTACGAGCAGTACTTC. This encodes CASSSQVTYEQYF.

This clone has just one count. This rearrangement joins TRBV5-4 to TRBJ2-1, with a tentative D call TRBD2 (6 bases). The CDR3 runs 16 residues. The V gene lost 6 bases and the J gene lost 1 base, with 17 bases spanning the gap. Per germline, CDR1 SGHNT and CDR2 YYREEE (reference sequence). The CDR3 spells CASTNRDSPSYNEQFF. The DNA of the CDR3 is TGTGCCAGCACCAACCGGGACTCCCCTTCCTACAATGAGCAGTTCTTC.

The chain is built from TRBV3-1 (or the pseudogene TRBV3-2) and TRBJ2-1; 8 bases match TRBD2. Germline loops: CDR1 LGHDT, CDR2 YNNKEL (reference sequence). The CDR3 runs to 14 residues. The junction had 5 bases not matched to a gene; V was cut back by 4 bases and J by 6 bases. This CDR3 is CASSLREAGNEQFF. The CDR3 DNA reads as TGTGCCAGCAGCCTGCGGGAGGCCGGCAATGAGCAGTTCTTC.

The V call is TRBV13, the J call TRBJ1-3; 7 bases line up with TRBD1. The CDR3 loop spans 15 amino acids. CDR1 is PRHDT, CDR2 FYEKMQ, per germline (reference sequence). The junction had 6 bases not matched to a gene; V was cut back by 5 bases and J by 2 bases. CDR3 DNA sequence: TGTGCCAGCAGCAACAACAGGGGCGCTGGAAACACCATATATTTT. Translated: CASSNNRGAGNTIYF.

The chain employs TRBV28 and TRBJ2-5; possible D gene TRBD1, 5 bases. Germline V CDR1 and CDR2: MDHEN, SYDVKM. The V end lost 5 bases, the J end lost 2 bases, and 15 bases lay between the germline ends. The length of the CDR3 is 15 residues. The CDR3 is CASSVQGPLQETQYF. The CDR3 DNA is TGTGCCAGCAGTGTCCAGGGCCCCTTACAAGAGACCCAGTACTTC.

The chain combines TRBV11-2 with TRBJ1-2, with 7 bases fitting TRBD1. The CDR3 has 15 residues. Germline CDR1 is SGHAT and CDR2 is FQNNGV. Trimming took 0 bases from V and 8 from J; bases not matched to a gene: 9. CDR3 amino acids: CASSLDGQASGGYTF. The CDR3 bases are TGTGCCAGCAGCTTAGATGGACAGGCCTCTGGGGGCTACACCTTC. Variable domain in full (rest from reference TRBV11-2 and TRBJ1-2): EAGVAQSPRYKIIEKRQSVAFWCNPISGHATLYWYQQILGQGPKLLIQFQNNGVVDDSQLPKDRFSAERLKGVDSTLKIQPAKLEDSAVYLCASSLDGQASGGYTFGSGTRLTVV.

The V gene is TRBV12-3 or TRBV12-4, the J gene TRBJ2-7; weak D call: TRBD2 (7 bases). The CDR3 extends over 13 amino acids. With 5 bases removed from V and 7 bases from J, the gap between germline ends came to 15 bases. The CDR3 loop reads CASSGRGAGEQYF. CDR3 bases: TGTGCCAGCAGTGGTCGGGGGGCGGGAGAGCAGTACTTC.

This clone has just a few counts. The J gene is TRBJ2-7, the V gene TRBV27, with D possibly matching TRBD2 (6 bases). The CDR3 extends over 14 amino acids. V was shortened by 3 bases and J by 1 base, with 10 bases between the two germline ends. Germline lookup yields CDR1 MNHEY and CDR2 SMNVEV (reference sequence). The CDR3 sequence is CASSFWGESYEQYF. CDR3 bases: TGTGCCAGCAGTTTCTGGGGGGAATCCTACGAGCAGTACTTC.

This chain uses TRBV19 with TRBJ1-5, with D perhaps matching TRBD1 (6 bases). CDR3 length: 17 amino acids. The germline V and J ends were trimmed by 6 bases and 4 bases, with 22 bases remaining between them. Looked up from germline, CDR1 is LNHDA and CDR2 is SQIVND (reference sequence). CDR3 DNA: TGTGCCAGTAGACCCGGTATAAGGGGGGGCTCGAATCAGCCCCAGCATTTT. Amino acids: CASRPGIRGGSNQPQHF.

This clone was seen a few times. The gene calls are TRBV15 and TRBJ2-7, with 10 bases that match TRBD2. Unmatched junction bases numbered 10, after V lost 8 bases and J lost 6 bases. The CDR3 loop spans 14 amino acids. Germline V lookup: CDR1 LNHNV, CDR2 YYDKDF (reference sequence). The DNA of the CDR3 is TGTGCCACCCGAGCTAGCGGGAGTTATTTCGAGCAGTACTTC. Residues: CATRASGSYFEQYF.

The rearrangement joins TRBV29-1 to TRBJ2-1; perhaps TRBD2 as D (6 bases). Germline loops: CDR1 SQVTM, CDR2 ANQGSEA. Trimming took off 1 base at V and 7 bases at J, with 20 bases between the two ends. The CDR3 is made up of 16 amino acids. CDR3 amino acids: CSVEGMPAGPGNEQFF. The CDR3 DNA follows: TGCAGCGTTGAAGGAATGCCAGCGGGCCCGGGAAATGAGCAGTTCTTC.

As regards this clone: The same CDR3 can be traced to other DNA sequences in this sample. V gene TRBV6-5 combines with J gene TRBJ2-7; TRBD2 matches at 7 bases. Germline V CDR1 and CDR2: MNHEY, SVGAGI. This CDR3 spans 13 amino acids. J was trimmed by 4 bases and V by 8 bases; bases with no gene match: 8. CDR3 protein: CASRGTTPYEQYF. The CDR3 nucleotides are TGTGCCAGCCGAGGGACTACACCTTACGAGCAGTACTTC.

The V call is TRBV28, the J call TRBJ2-7; 9 bases fit TRBD1. Germline V lookup: CDR1 MDHEN, CDR2 SYDVKM. The CDR3 sequence is 14 residues long. The V and J ends lost 5 bases and 3 bases, in that order; junction bases with no gene match: 5. The CDR3 sequence: CASSTTGGGYEQYF. CDR3 DNA sequence: TGTGCCAGCAGTACTACAGGGGGCGGCTACGAGCAGTACTTC. The entire variable domain, with the rest obtained from reference TRBV28 and TRBJ2-7, is as follows: DVKVTQSSRYLVKRTGEKVFLECVQDMDHENMFWYRQDPGLGLRLIYFSYDVKMKEKGDIPEGYSVSREKKERFSLILESASTNQTSMYLCASSTTGGGYEQYFGPGTRLTVT.

The chain joins TRBV6-5 to TRBJ1-5, with D possibly being TRBD1 (6 bases). From germline, CDR1 is MNHEY and CDR2 SVGAGI. The V gene lost 7 bases and the J gene lost 3 bases, with 13 bases spanning the gap. This CDR3 spans 14 amino acids. DNA for the CDR3: TGTGCCAGCATGGGAGGGGGAAACAATCAGCCCCAGCATTTT. This encodes CASMGGGNNQPQHF.

Points on this clone: Other DNA sequences in this specimen translate into the identical CDR3. The chain couples TRBV28 to TRBJ1-3; possible D gene TRBD1, 5 bases. CDR1 is MDHEN, CDR2 SYDVKM, per germline. CDR3 length: 14 residues. Trimming shortened V by 2 bases and J by 4 bases, and 9 bases separated the two germline ends. CDR3 loop: CASSLAGLGNTIYF. CDR3 DNA: TGTGCCAGCAGTTTAGCGGGGCTAGGAAACACCATATATTTT. Combining the CDR3 with reference TRBV28 and TRBJ1-3 gives the whole variable domain DVKVTQSSRYLVKRTGEKVFLECVQDMDHENMFWYRQDPGLGLRLIYFSYDVKMKEKGDIPEGYSVSREKKERFSLILESASTNQTSMYLCASSLAGLGNTIYFGEGSWLTVV.

This clone was counted once. The genes are TRBV7-3 and TRBJ2-2, with D perhaps matching TRBD2 (6 bases). The V and J ends lost 7 bases and 5 bases respectively, with 14 bases between them. Germline CDR1 SGHTA, CDR2 FQGTGA. CDR3 length: 14 residues. CDR3 nucleotides: TGTGCCAGCACCCCCGGGGGAGGAACCGGGGAGCTGTTTTTT. Protein sequence: CASTPGGGTGELFF.

The chain employs TRBV18 and TRBJ2-5; TRBD2 is a possible D gene (6 bases). The CDR3 sequence is 14 residues long. Germline V gene sequence: CDR1 KGHSH, CDR2 LQKENI. V lost 5 bases and J 5 bases, leaving 15 bases between the germline ends. CDR3 sequence (DNA): TGTGCCAGCTCAGGGGACCTTCGGGGGGAGACCCAGTACTTC. This gives the protein CASSGDLRGETQYF.

J is TRBJ2-6 and V is TRBV4-1, with TRBD2 as a possible D gene (6 bases). The CDR3 is 16 amino acids. Germline V gene lookup returns CDR1 MGHRA and CDR2 YSYEKL. V was cut by 1 base and J by 2 bases, with 9 bases left in between. The CDR3 spells CASSQGGETGANVLTF. For the CDR3, the DNA is TGCGCCAGCAGCCAAGGCGGGGAGACTGGGGCCAACGTCCTGACTTTC.

This clone was observed once. V is TRBV6-6 and J is TRBJ2-2, with 10 bases that match TRBD1. CDR3 size: 16 residues. The V segment lost 6 bases and the J segment 7 bases; nucleotides outside the gene matches: 11. The germline V gene has CDR1 MNHNY and CDR2 SVGAGI (reference sequence). The CDR3 region is CASRPRQGAMGGELFF. CDR3 coding DNA: TGTGCCAGCAGACCCCGACAGGGGGCAATGGGCGGGGAGCTGTTTTTT.

The rearrangement joins TRBV2 to TRBJ2-4; D is uncertain. CDR3 length: 16 residues. Deletions cut 3 bases from V and 1 base from J, with 13 bases between. Germline V gene lookup returns CDR1 SNHLY and CDR2 FYNNEI. CDR3 protein: CASSDASPSAKNIQYF. Written as DNA, the CDR3 is TGTGCCAGCAGTGACGCCAGTCCCTCGGCCAAAAACATTCAGTACTTC.

This rearrangement joins TRBV5-6 to TRBJ1-1; D is undetermined. Trimming left V 4 bases short and J 3 bases short, with 13 bases between. Germline CDR1 and CDR2: SGHDT and YYEEEE. This CDR3 contains 14 residues. This CDR3 reads CASSQTPGDTEAFF. DNA for the CDR3: TGTGCCAGCAGCCAGACGCCCGGGGACACTGAAGCTTTCTTT.

The J gene is TRBJ2-7, the V gene TRBV5-5; tentative D call: TRBD1 (6 bases). V gave up 0 bases and J gave up 2 bases, with 9 bases separating them. The CDR3 is 14 amino acids. Germline V gene lookup returns CDR1 SGHKS and CDR2 YYEKEE (reference sequence). The CDR3 here is CASSLGTGTYEQYF. In DNA form, the CDR3 reads TGTGCCAGCAGCTTGGGCACAGGGACCTACGAGCAGTACTTC.